The 23 T cell receptor beta chains listed next were all sequenced from one sample in a study of PD-L1 blockade in urothelial cancer. The time point was: pretreatment peripheral blood. TCRdb's copy holds only in-frame clones and misses some; the assay was immunoSEQ multiplex PCR. The sample shows under 55,000 clones, approximately 79% of them seen only once. The material was PBMCs, obtained around atezolizumab (anti-PD-L1) treatment. These TCRs come from a man in his 70s with urothelial cancer.

The table lists this clone with a few counts. The chain carries TRBV5-1 and TRBJ2-7; 7 nucleotides match TRBD1. The CDR3 spans 12 residues. Per germline, CDR1 SGHRS and CDR2 YFSETQ. Trimming cost V 5 bases and J 6 bases; bases outside gene matches: 5. CDR3 amino acids: CASSGQVGEQYF. The CDR3 coding sequence is TGCGCCAGCAGTGGACAGGTGGGCGAGCAGTACTTC.

The DNA for the CDR3 is TGTGCCAGCAGCTACAGGGGGATCGATTCTGAGCAGTTCTTC. Translation gives CASSYRGIDSEQFF. J is TRBJ2-1 and V is TRBV11-3; 8 bases are a match to TRBD1. V lost 4 bases to trimming and J lost 9 bases; unmatched junction nucleotides: 8. CDR1 SGHNT and CDR2 YENEEA come from the germline V gene. The length of the CDR3 is 14 residues.

This rearrangement joins TRBV7-8 to TRBJ2-1; tentative D call: TRBD2 (6 bases). V dropped 0 bases and J dropped 0 bases, with 15 bases sitting between them. The CDR3 runs 18 residues. Germline V lookup: CDR1 SGHVS, CDR2 FQNEAQ. The CDR3 region is CASSLARTKPNSYNEQFF. DNA for the CDR3: TGTGCCAGCAGCTTAGCGCGGACTAAACCGAACTCCTACAATGAGCAGTTCTTC.

The V gene is TRBV2, the J gene TRBJ1-2, with TRBD1 matching over 9 bases. There are 15 residues in the CDR3. The germline gives CDR1 SNHLY, CDR2 FYNNEI. J was trimmed by 7 bases and V by 9 bases; bases with no gene match: 15. CDR3 amino acids: CARTMTTGTGSGYTF. CDR3 DNA: TGTGCCAGGACAATGACAACCGGGACAGGGAGTGGCTACACCTTC.

The rearrangement uses TRBV29-1 and TRBJ2-1; maybe TRBD2 (5 bases). Germline loops: CDR1 SQVTM, CDR2 ANQGSEA. V was clipped by 3 bases and J by 8 bases, with 11 bases between them. This CDR3 has 12 amino acids. As DNA, the CDR3 is TGCAGCGTTGAGATTTTCGGGGATGAGCAGTTCTTC. This encodes CSVEIFGDEQFF.

J is TRBJ1-5 and V is TRBV6-1; no clear D. The CDR3 totals 14 residues. Germline V gene lookup returns CDR1 MNHNS and CDR2 SASEGT. V lost 5 bases and J 3 bases, leaving 11 bases between the germline ends. CDR3 nucleotide sequence: TGTGCCAGCAGTATTCGAGAGGACAATCAGCCCCAGCATTTT. Amino acid sequence: CASSIREDNQPQHF.

The rearrangement links TRBV15 to TRBJ1-1; D is ambiguous. The CDR3 runs to 14 residues. Germline V gives CDR1 LNHNV, CDR2 YYDKDF (reference sequence). Trimming removed 0 bases from V and 1 base from J, with 6 bases in between. The CDR3 DNA reads TGTGCCACCAGCAGAGAGGCGGGGAACACTGAAGCTTTCTTT. Translated, it gives CATSREAGNTEAFF.

This clone appeared a few times. This sequence joins TRBV28 and TRBJ2-3; TRBD1 matches 10 bases. Germline assignment: CDR1 MDHEN and CDR2 SYDVKM. The V and J ends lost 6 bases and 6 bases, in that order; junction bases with no gene match: 12. The CDR3 totals 16 residues. CDR3 DNA sequence: TGTGCCAGCAGGCGTATTCGGACAGGGGGAGTCGATACGCAGTATTTT. Translated: CASRRIRTGGVDTQYF.

This clone was seen only a few times. The chain carries TRBV10-3 and TRBJ1-4; 7 bases agree with TRBD1. The CDR3 runs 15 residues. The J segment lost 7 bases and the V segment lost 0 bases, leaving 5 bases of the junction unmatched. Per germline, CDR1 ENHRY and CDR2 SYGVKD. Here the CDR3 reads CAISESKGASEKLFF. The CDR3 coding sequence is TGTGCCATCAGTGAGTCAAAGGGGGCTAGTGAAAAACTGTTTTTT.

The chain uses TRBV5-6 and TRBJ2-7; no clear D gene. The V gene lost 3 bases and the J gene lost 0 bases, with 7 bases spanning the gap. Germline loops: CDR1 SGHDT, CDR2 YYEEEE. CDR3 size: 13 residues. The CDR3 coding sequence is TGTGCCAGCAGCTCCGACATCTCCTACGAGCAGTACTTC. Protein product: CASSSDISYEQYF. Full variable domain (rest looked up from reference TRBV5-6 and TRBJ2-7): DAGVTQSPTHLIKTRGQQVTLRCSPKSGHDTVSWYQQALGQGPQFIFQYYEEEERQRGNFPDRFSGHQFPNYSSELNVNALLLGDSALYLCASSSDISYEQYFGPGTRLTVT.

Comment on this clone: The CDR3 ends on some other residue instead of the conserved phenylalanine or tryptophan, so this is likely a read error. Because the CDR3's place on the DNA is in doubt, the DNA is left out and the CDR3 is given as listed by TCRdb. The J gene is TRBJ1-2, the V gene TRBV28; no check of the table's D call, TRBD1, against the DNA was made. The CDR3 length equals 12 residues, ends included. Germline CDR1 MDHEN, CDR2 SYDVKM. CDR3 residues: CASSLLDRVEAG.

The V gene is TRBV28, the J gene TRBJ1-4, with 8 bases aligning to TRBD1. This CDR3 contains 14 residues. Germline loops: CDR1 MDHEN, CDR2 SYDVKM. V gave up 5 bases and J gave up 8 bases; unmatched junction bases: 7. CDR3 in DNA: TGTGCCAGCAGTACGACAGGGGCAGGGGAAAAACTGTTTTTT. Translation gives CASSTTGAGEKLFF.

The rearrangement joins TRBV13 to TRBJ1-1; D call uncertain. The V and J ends lost 7 bases and 1 base respectively, with 13 bases between them. The germline V gene has CDR1 PRHDT and CDR2 FYEKMQ (reference sequence). The CDR3 spans 14 residues. The CDR3 loop is CASIPGETNTEAFF. Written as DNA, the CDR3 is TGTGCCAGCATCCCCGGGGAAACGAACACTGAAGCTTTCTTT.

This chain joins TRBV29-1 and TRBJ1-2; D perhaps matches TRBD1 (6 bases). Germline V CDR1 and CDR2: SQVTM, ANQGSEA. There are 12 residues in the CDR3. V was clipped by 6 bases and J by 8 bases, with 16 bases between them. The CDR3 spells CSVDTGIGGYTF. Here the CDR3 DNA reads TGCAGCGTGGACACAGGGATTGGGGGCTACACCTTC. Drawing the rest from reference TRBV29-1 and TRBJ1-2, the complete variable domain is SAVISQKPSRDICQRGTSLTIQCQVDSQVTMMFWYRQQPGQSLTLIATANQGSEATYESGFVIDKFPISRPNLTFSTLTVSNMSPEDSSIYLCSVDTGIGGYTFGSGTRLTVV.

The gene calls are TRBV19 and TRBJ2-5, with 10 bases matching TRBD1. The germline CDR1 and CDR2 sequences are LNHDA and SQIVND (reference sequence). Trimming at V came to 5 bases and at J to 2 bases, leaving 5 bases not matched to a gene. The CDR3 is made up of 15 amino acids. CDR3 loop: CASSPKDRGQETQYF. The CDR3 DNA sequence: TGTGCCAGTAGTCCCAAGGACAGGGGGCAAGAGACCCAGTACTTC.

The chain has TRBV19 and TRBJ2-2, with 8 bases matching TRBD2. The V gene's germline CDR1 is LNHDA and CDR2 SQIVND (reference sequence). V was clipped by 11 bases and J by 1 base; unmatched bases: 18. This CDR3 region has 18 residues. The CDR3 bases are TGTGCCGCTGCCTCCGGGGGGGGCTACGATTGGAACACCGGGGAGCTGTTTTTT. Its protein is CAAASGGGYDWNTGELFF.

This chain joins TRBV7-3 and TRBJ2-1; D perhaps matches TRBD2 (6 bases). CDR3 length equals 12 residues. Trimming cost V 5 bases and J 9 bases, with 11 bases left between them. Germline values: CDR1 SGHTA, CDR2 FQGTGA. The CDR3 region is CASSPLGGEQFF. Here the CDR3 DNA reads TGTGCCAGCAGCCCCTTGGGAGGTGAGCAGTTCTTC.

The chain carries TRBV7-9 and TRBJ2-5; no firm D call. Trimming pared 3 bases from V and 1 base from J, leaving 12 bases between. The CDR3 has 15 residues. In germline, CDR1 is SEHNR, CDR2 FQNEAQ (reference sequence). The CDR3 nucleotides read TGTGCCAGCAGCTTCCCCTCAGCGCGCCAAGAGACCCAGTACTTC. Its translation is CASSFPSARQETQYF. The full variable domain, rest sourced from reference TRBV7-9 and TRBJ2-5, is DTGVSQNPRHKITKRGQNVTFRCDPISEHNRLYWYRQTLGQGPEFLTYFQNEAQLEKSRLLSDRFSAERPKGSFSTLEIQRTEQGDSAMYLCASSFPSARQETQYFGPGTRLLVL.

The chain has TRBV27 and TRBJ1-5, with no clear D. Trimming took off 7 bases at V and 3 bases at J, with 13 bases between the two ends. The CDR3 has 14 residues. Germline V CDR1 and CDR2: MNHEY, SMNVEV (reference sequence). The CDR3 region is CASMTRSNNQPQHF. CDR3 nucleotide sequence: TGTGCCAGCATGACGCGGAGCAACAATCAGCCCCAGCATTTT.

The chain recombines TRBV5-1 with TRBJ1-4, with TRBD1 identical over 8 bases. Germline CDR1 is SGHRS and CDR2 is YFSETQ. The CDR3 consists of 15 residues. The trim removed 0 bases at V and 3 bases at J, leaving 1 base unmatched. This CDR3 reads CASSLVTGANEKLFF. CDR3 nucleotide sequence: TGCGCCAGCAGCTTGGTGACAGGGGCTAATGAAAAACTGTTTTTT.

This clone has more than one count but fewer than ten. The chain couples TRBV2 to TRBJ1-3; the D is unclear. This CDR3 is built from 12 residues. Germline assignment: CDR1 SNHLY and CDR2 FYNNEI. V lost 4 bases, J lost 14 bases, and 15 bases lay in between. CDR3 DNA sequence: TGTGCCAGCAGTGCGCGAGGGTCCGGATTATATTTT. This encodes CASSARGSGLYF.

V gene TRBV2 combines with J gene TRBJ2-3; perhaps TRBD2 as D (5 bases). V lost 6 bases and J lost 3, with 10 bases in between. The germline V gene has CDR1 SNHLY and CDR2 FYNNEI. The CDR3 contains 13 residues. The CDR3 loop is CASREAATDTQYF. In nucleotides, the CDR3 is TGTGCCAGCAGGGAGGCAGCAACAGATACGCAGTATTTT.

The CDR3 DNA sequence: TGTGCCAGCAGGACCGGGACAGGGGGCTTGCCCCAGCATTTT. Encoded protein: CASRTGTGGLPQHF. V is TRBV2 and J is TRBJ1-5, with 12 bases that match TRBD1. Germline V gene data show CDR1 as SNHLY and CDR2 as FYNNEI. CDR3 length: 14 amino acids. The V and J ends lost 6 bases and 9 bases, in that order; junction bases with no gene match: 6. The variable domain in full, with the rest retrieved from reference TRBV2 and TRBJ1-5, is EPEVTQTPSHQVTQMGQEVILRCVPISNHLYFYWYRQILGQKVEFLVSFYNNEISEKSEIFDDQFSVERPDGSNFTLKIRSTKLEDSAMYFCASRTGTGGLPQHFGDGTRLSIL.